There are many counts of the clone carrying this T cell receptor (beta chain). Antigen specificity is unknown. This entry comes from a study of T cells in Graves' hyperthyroidism and ophthalmopathy. Study context: Sampling of peripheral blood happened at initial diagnosis, prior to any treatment.

Whole-study findings and limits: Most clonotypes expanded in the thyroid (above 0.001) were also present in blood.

A patient was excluded if there was uncontrolled infection, other autoimmune disease, pregnancy or lactation. A roughly 10 ml volume of fresh peripheral blood provided the PBMCs. The source material, RNA transcripts, was used to amplify TCR beta CDR3 regions. The HTBI primer set served for first-round RT-PCR of the TCR CDR3. MiXCR, applied by TCRdb to the multiplex PCR reads, yields one record per CDR3 protein. This table holds around 530,000 distinct CDR3 sequences, roughly 17% found once. Germline V gene data show CDR1 as KGHSH and CDR2 as LQKENI. The ends were cut back, 5 bases at V and 2 bases at J, with 6 bases in the middle. The CDR3 consists of 12 residues.

The V and J genes are TRBV18 and TRBJ1-1; no definite D call. The origin of this receptor is a woman in her late teens or twenties with Graves' ophthalmopathy. The sequenced material came from blood. In DNA, the CDR3 is TGTGCCAGCTCAGCGGTAAACACTGAAGCTTTCTTT. Protein sequence: CASSAVNTEAFF.